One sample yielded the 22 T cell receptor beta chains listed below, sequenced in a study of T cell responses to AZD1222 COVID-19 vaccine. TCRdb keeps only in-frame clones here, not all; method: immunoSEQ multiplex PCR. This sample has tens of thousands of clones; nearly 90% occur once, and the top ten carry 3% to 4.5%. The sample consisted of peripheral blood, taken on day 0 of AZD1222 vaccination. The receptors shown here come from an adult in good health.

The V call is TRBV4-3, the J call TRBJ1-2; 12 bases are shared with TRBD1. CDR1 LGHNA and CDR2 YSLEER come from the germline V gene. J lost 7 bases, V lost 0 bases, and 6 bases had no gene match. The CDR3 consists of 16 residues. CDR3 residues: CASSQDLGQGAGGYTF. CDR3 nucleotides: TGCGCCAGCAGCCAAGACCTGGGACAGGGGGCAGGTGGCTACACCTTC.

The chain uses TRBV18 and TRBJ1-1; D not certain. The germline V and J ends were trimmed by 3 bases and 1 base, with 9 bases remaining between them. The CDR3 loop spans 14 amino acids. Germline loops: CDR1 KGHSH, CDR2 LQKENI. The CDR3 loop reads CASSPIDGNTEAFF. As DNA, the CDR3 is TGTGCCAGCTCACCTATTGATGGGAACACTGAAGCTTTCTTT.

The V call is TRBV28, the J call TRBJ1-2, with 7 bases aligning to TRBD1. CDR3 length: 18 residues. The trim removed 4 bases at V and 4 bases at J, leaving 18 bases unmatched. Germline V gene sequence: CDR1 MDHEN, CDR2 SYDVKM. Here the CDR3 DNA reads TGTGCCAGCAGTTCCATTGGGTCATCGAGGGGACAGAGCTATGGCTACACCTTC. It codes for CASSSIGSSRGQSYGYTF.

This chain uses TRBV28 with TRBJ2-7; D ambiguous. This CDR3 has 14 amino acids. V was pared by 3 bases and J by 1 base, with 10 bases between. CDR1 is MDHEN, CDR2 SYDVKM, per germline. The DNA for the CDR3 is TGTGCCAGCAGTTTCGAGATCGCTTCCTACGAGCAGTACTTC. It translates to CASSFEIASYEQYF. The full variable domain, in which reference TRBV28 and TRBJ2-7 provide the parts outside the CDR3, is DVKVTQSSRYLVKRTGEKVFLECVQDMDHENMFWYRQDPGLGLRLIYFSYDVKMKEKGDIPEGYSVSREKKERFSLILESASTNQTSMYLCASSFEIASYEQYFGPGTRLTVT.

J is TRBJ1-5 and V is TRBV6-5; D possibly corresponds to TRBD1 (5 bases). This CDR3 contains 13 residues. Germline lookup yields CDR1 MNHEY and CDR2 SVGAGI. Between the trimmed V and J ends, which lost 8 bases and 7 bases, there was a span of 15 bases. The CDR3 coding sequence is TGTGCCAGCGCGGGGGAGGCTCAGCAGCCCCAGCATTTT. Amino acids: CASAGEAQQPQHF.

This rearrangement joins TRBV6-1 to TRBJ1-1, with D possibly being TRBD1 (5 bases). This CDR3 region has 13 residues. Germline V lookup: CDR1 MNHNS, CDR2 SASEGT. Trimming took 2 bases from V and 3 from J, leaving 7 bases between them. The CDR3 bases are TGTGCCAGCAGTGAATCAGGGTACACTGAAGCTTTCTTT. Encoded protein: CASSESGYTEAFF.

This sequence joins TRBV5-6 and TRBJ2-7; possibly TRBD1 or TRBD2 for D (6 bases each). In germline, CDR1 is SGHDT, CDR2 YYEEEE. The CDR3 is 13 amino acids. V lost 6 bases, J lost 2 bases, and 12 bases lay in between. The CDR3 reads CASKPGATYEQYF. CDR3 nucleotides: TGTGCCAGCAAGCCGGGGGCCACCTACGAGCAGTACTTC.

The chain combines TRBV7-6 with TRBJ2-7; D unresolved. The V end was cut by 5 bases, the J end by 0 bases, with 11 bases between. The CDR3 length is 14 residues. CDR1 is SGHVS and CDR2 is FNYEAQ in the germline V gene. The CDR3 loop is CASSLGWGSYEQYF. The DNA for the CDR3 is TGTGCCAGCAGCCTTGGTTGGGGCTCCTACGAGCAGTACTTC.

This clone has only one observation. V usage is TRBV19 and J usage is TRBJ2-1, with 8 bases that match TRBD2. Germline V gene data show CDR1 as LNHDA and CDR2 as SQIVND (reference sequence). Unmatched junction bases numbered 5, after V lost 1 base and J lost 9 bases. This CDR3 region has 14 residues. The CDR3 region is CASSIAGGQAEQFF. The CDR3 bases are TGTGCCAGTAGTATAGCGGGGGGGCAGGCTGAGCAGTTCTTC. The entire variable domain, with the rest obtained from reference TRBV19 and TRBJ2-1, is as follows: DGGITQSPKYLFRKEGQNVTLSCEQNLNHDAMYWYRQDPGQGLRLIYYSQIVNDFQKGDIAEGYSVSREKKESFPLTVTSAQKNPTAFYLCASSIAGGQAEQFFGPGTRLTVL.

CDR3 loop: CASSLVSGPATNEKLFF. DNA for the CDR3: TGTGCCAGCAGCTTAGTGTCGGGCCCAGCAACTAATGAAAAACTGTTTTTT. This rearrangement joins TRBV7-2 to TRBJ1-4, with no clear D. Trimming removed 1 base from V and 0 bases from J, with 12 bases in between. The V gene's germline CDR1 is SGHTA and CDR2 FQGNSA. There are 17 residues in the CDR3.

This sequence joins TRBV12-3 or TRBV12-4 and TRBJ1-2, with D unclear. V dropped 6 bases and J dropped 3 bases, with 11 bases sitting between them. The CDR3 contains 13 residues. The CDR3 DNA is TGTGCCAGCAGGCCAAGGGTAGACTATGGCTACACCTTC. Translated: CASRPRVDYGYTF.

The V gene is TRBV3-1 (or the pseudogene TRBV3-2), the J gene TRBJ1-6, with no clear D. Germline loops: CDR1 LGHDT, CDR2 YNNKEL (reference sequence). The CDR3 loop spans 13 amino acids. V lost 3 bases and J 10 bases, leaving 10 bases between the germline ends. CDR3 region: CASSHDILSPLHF. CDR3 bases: TGTGCCAGCAGCCATGATATTTTATCACCCCTCCACTTT.

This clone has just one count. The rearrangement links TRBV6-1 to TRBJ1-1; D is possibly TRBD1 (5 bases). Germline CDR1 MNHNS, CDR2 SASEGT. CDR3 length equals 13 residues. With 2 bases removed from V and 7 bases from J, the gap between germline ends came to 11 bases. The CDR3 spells CASSETRQHEAFF. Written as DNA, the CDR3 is TGTGCCAGCAGTGAAACTAGACAGCATGAAGCTTTCTTT.

CDR3 region: CASQQGLGSGNTIYF. The DNA of the CDR3 is TGTGCCTCACAACAGGGTTTGGGCTCTGGAAACACCATATATTTT. The chain has TRBV13 and TRBJ1-3, with D perhaps TRBD1 (6 bases). Germline CDR1 is PRHDT and CDR2 is FYEKMQ (reference sequence). V lost 11 bases and J lost 0, with 17 bases in between. The CDR3 covers 15 residues.

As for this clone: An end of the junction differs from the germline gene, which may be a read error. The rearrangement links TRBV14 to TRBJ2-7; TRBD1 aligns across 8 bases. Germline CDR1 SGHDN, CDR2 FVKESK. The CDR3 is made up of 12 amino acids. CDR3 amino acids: CASSPDRGPRDF. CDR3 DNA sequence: TGTGCCAGCAGCCCAGACAGGGGTCCGCGCGACTTC.

The CDR3 loop reads CASGRGTGLEQYF. CDR3 coding DNA: TGTGCCAGCGGGCGCGGGACAGGGCTCGAGCAGTACTTC. The chain couples TRBV6-5 to TRBJ2-7; 9 bases are a match to TRBD1. The V gene end was trimmed by 8 bases and the J gene end by 6 bases; junction bases not matched to a gene: 8. The CDR3 runs to 13 residues. Germline CDR1 and CDR2: MNHEY and SVGAGI.

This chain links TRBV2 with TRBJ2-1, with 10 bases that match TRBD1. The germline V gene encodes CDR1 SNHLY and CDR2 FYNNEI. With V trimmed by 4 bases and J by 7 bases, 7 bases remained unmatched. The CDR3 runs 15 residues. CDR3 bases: TGTGCCAGCAGTGGCCAGACAGGGGGCAGGAATGAGCAGTTCTTC. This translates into CASSGQTGGRNEQFF. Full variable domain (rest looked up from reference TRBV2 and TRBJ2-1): EPEVTQTPSHQVTQMGQEVILRCVPISNHLYFYWYRQILGQKVEFLVSFYNNEISEKSEIFDDQFSVERPDGSNFTLKIRSTKLEDSAMYFCASSGQTGGRNEQFFGPGTRLTVL.

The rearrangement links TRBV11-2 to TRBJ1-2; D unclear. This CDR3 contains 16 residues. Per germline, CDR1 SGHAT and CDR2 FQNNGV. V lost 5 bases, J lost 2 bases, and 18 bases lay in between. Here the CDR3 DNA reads TGTGCCAGCAGCCCCGTTAGGAGGTTCCGGAACTATGGCTACACCTTC. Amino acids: CASSPVRRFRNYGYTF. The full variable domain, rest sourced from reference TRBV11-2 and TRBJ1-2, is EAGVAQSPRYKIIEKRQSVAFWCNPISGHATLYWYQQILGQGPKLLIQFQNNGVVDDSQLPKDRFSAERLKGVDSTLKIQPAKLEDSAVYLCASSPVRRFRNYGYTFGSGTRLTVV.

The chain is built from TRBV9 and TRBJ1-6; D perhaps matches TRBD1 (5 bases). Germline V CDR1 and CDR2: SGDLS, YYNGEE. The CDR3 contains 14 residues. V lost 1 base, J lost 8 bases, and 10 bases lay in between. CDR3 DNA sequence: TGTGCCAGCAGCGTACGGGGCTCGGATTCACCCCTCCACTTT. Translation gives CASSVRGSDSPLHF.

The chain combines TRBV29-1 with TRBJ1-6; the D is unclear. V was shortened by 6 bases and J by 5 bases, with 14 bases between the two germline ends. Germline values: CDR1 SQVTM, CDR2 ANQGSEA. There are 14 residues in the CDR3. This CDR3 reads CSVTTDTDNSPLHF. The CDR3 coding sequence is TGCAGCGTCACCACCGACACAGATAATTCACCCCTCCACTTT.

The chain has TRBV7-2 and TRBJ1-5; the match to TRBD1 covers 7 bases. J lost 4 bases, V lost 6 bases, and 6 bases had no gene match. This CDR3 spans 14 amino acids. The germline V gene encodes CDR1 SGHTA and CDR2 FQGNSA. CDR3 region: CASRPGTVNQPQHF. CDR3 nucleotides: TGTGCCAGCAGGCCCGGGACAGTGAATCAGCCCCAGCATTTT. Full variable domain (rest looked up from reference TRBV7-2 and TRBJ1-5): GAGVSQSPSNKVTEKGKDVELRCDPISGHTALYWYRQSLGQGLEFLIYFQGNSAPDKSGLPSDRFSAERTGGSVSTLTIQRTQQEDSAVYLCASRPGTVNQPQHFGDGTRLSIL.

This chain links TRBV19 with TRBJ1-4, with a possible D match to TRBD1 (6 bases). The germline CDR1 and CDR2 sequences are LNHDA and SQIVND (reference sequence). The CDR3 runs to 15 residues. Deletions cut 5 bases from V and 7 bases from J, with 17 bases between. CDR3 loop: CASSYRGPGSEKLFF. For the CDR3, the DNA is TGTGCCAGTAGTTACCGGGGGCCGGGAAGTGAAAAACTGTTTTTT.